This record looks at one T cell receptor beta chain sequence and its context. Its antigen is undetermined. The record originates from a study of glioma-infiltrating T cells. Points from the study as a whole: Gliomas, especially low-grade, showed above-expected tissue-blood divergence; non-neoplastic patients showed below.

This CDR3 comprises 14 residues. With 6 bases removed from V and 2 bases from J, the gap between germline ends came to 15 bases. Germline CDR1 and CDR2: SQVTM and ANQGSEA. Using RNA template, CDR3s of TCR alpha and beta were amplified with iRepertoire arm-PCR. Each CDR3 protein is one row after TCRdb ran MiXCR on the multiplex PCR reads. This sample yields approximately 190,000 distinct CDR3 sequences, of which roughly a third are seen a single time; around 20% belongs to the top ten. The sequencing sample was made of glioma tissue, nonneoplastic brain tissue, or PBMCs (not recorded which). The V call is TRBV29-1, the J call TRBJ2-3; D is possibly TRBD2 (6 bases). The receptor's source is a human donor with low-grade glioma or glioblastoma, undergoing nonglioma brain surgery, or in good health (not recorded which). As DNA, the CDR3 is TGCAGCGTGGGACTTGCGGGATTCACAGATACGCAGTATTTT. Its translation is CSVGLAGFTDTQYF.